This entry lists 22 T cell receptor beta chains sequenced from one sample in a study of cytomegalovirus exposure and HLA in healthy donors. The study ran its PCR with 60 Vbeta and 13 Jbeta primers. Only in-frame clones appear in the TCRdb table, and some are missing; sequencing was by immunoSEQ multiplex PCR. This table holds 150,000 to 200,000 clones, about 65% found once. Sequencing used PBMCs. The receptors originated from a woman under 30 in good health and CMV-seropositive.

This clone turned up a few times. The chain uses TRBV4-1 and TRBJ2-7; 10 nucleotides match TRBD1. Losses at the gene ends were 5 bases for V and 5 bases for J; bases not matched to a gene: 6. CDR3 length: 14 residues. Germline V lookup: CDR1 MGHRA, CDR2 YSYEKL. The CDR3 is CASSFGQGVDEQYF. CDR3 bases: TGCGCCAGCAGCTTCGGACAGGGGGTCGACGAGCAGTACTTC.

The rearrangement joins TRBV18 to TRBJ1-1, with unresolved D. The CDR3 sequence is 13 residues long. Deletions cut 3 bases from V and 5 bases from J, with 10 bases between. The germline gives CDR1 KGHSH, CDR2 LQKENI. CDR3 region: CASSPLAGTEAFF. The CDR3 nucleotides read TGTGCCAGCTCACCCCTGGCCGGGACTGAAGCTTTCTTT.

Here the CDR3 DNA reads TGCGCCAGCAGCTTGGCCTTTCTGGGGAGTGACAACAATGAGCAGTTCTTC. Translating gives CASSLAFLGSDNNEQFF. The chain uses TRBV5-1 and TRBJ2-1; D is possibly TRBD2 (5 bases). The CDR3 sequence is 17 residues long. The germline V and J ends were trimmed by 0 bases and 5 bases, with 18 bases remaining between them. Germline V CDR1 and CDR2: SGHRS, YFSETQ.

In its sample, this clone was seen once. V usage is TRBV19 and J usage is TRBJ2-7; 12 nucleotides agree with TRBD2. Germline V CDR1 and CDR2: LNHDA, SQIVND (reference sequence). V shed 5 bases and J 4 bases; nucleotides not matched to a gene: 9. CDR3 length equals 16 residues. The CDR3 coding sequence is TGTGCCAGTAGTCCCCGACTAGCGGGAGTCGTTTACGAGCAGTACTTC. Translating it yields CASSPRLAGVVYEQYF.

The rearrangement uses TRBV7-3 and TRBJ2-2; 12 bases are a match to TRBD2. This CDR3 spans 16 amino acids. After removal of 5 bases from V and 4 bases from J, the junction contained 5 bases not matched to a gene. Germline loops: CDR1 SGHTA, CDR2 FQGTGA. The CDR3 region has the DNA TGTGCCAGCAGCCTCCCGGGACTAGCGGGCACCGGGGAGCTGTTTTTT. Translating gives CASSLPGLAGTGELFF. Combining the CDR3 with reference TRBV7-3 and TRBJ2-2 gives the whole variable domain GAGVSQTPSNKVTEKGKYVELRCDPISGHTALYWYRQSLGQGPEFLIYFQGTGAADDSGLPNDRFFAVRPEGSVSTLKIQRTERGDSAVYLCASSLPGLAGTGELFFGEGSRLTVL.

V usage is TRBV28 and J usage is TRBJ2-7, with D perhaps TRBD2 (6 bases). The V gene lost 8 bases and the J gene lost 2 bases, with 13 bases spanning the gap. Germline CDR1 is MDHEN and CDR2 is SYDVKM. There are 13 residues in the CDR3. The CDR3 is CASGGAGPYEQYF. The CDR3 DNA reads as TGTGCCAGCGGAGGGGCCGGCCCCTACGAGCAGTACTTC.

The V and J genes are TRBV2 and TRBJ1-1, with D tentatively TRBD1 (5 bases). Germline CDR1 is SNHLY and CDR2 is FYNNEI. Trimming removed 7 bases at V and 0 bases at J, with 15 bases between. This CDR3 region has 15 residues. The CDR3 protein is CASTSRGELNTEAFF. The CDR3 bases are TGTGCCAGCACCTCCCGGGGGGAGTTGAACACTGAAGCTTTCTTT.

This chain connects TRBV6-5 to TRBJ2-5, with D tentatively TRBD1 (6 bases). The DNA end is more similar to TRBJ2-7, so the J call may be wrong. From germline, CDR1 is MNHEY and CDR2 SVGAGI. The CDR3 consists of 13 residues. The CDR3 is CASSLGQPYEQYF. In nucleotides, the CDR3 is TGTGCCAGCAGCCTCGGACAGCCCTACGAGCAGTACTTC.

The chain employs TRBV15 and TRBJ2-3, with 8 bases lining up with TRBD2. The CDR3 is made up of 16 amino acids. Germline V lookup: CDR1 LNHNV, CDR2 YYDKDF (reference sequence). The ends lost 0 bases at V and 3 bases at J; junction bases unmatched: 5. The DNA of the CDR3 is TGTGCCACCAGCAGAGAGTCGGGGGGGTTAACAGATACGCAGTATTTT. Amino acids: CATSRESGGLTDTQYF.

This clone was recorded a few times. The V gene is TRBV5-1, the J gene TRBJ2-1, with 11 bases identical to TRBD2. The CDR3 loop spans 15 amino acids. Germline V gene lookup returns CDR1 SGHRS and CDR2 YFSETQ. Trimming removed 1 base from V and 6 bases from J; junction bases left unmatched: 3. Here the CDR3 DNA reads TGCGCCAGCAGCTTGAGTAGCGGGGGGGCCAATGAGCAGTTCTTC. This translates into CASSLSSGGANEQFF.

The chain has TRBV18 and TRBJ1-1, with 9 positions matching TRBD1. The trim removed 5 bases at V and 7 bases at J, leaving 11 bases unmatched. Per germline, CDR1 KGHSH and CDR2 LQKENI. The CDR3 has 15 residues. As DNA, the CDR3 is TGTGCCAGCTCAGTCTCCGGGACAGGGCACAGTGAAGCTTTCTTT. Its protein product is CASSVSGTGHSEAFF.

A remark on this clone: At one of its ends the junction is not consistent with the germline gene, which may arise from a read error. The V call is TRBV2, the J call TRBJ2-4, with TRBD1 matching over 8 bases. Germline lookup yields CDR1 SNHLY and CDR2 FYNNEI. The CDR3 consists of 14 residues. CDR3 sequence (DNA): TGTGCCAGCAGTGAAGAGACAGGGGTAAACATGCAGTACTTC. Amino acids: CASSEETGVNMQYF.

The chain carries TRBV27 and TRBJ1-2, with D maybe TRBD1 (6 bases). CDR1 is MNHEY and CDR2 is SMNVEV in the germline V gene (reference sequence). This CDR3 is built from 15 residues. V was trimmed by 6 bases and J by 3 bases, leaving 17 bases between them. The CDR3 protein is CASRGTGRADYGYTF. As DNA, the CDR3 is TGTGCCAGCAGAGGAACAGGGCGAGCAGACTATGGCTACACCTTC.

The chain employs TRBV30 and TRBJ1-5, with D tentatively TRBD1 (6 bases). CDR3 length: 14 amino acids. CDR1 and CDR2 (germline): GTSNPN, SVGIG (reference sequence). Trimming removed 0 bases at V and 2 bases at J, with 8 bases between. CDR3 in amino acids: CAWSVAGGNQPQHF. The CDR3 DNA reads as TGTGCCTGGAGTGTAGCAGGGGGCAATCAGCCCCAGCATTTT.

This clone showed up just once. CDR3 DNA sequence: TGTGCCAGCAGCTTAGCGCTAAGGACCGGCGGGTCCTCTGGAAACACCATATATTTT. This encodes CASSLALRTGGSSGNTIYF. The chain combines TRBV7-8 with TRBJ1-3; no firm D call. The V end lost 0 bases, the J end lost 0 bases, and 18 bases lay between the germline ends. Germline CDR1 and CDR2: SGHVS and FQNEAQ. The CDR3 spans 19 residues.

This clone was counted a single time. This chain's CDR3 is CASSPNRDEQYF. CDR3 DNA: TGTGCCAGCTCACCAAACAGGGACGAGCAGTACTTC. The chain uses TRBV18 and TRBJ2-7; tentative D call: TRBD1 (6 bases). This CDR3 is built from 12 residues. The V gene lost 2 bases and the J gene lost 5 bases, with 7 bases spanning the gap. The V gene's germline CDR1 is KGHSH and CDR2 LQKENI. The whole variable domain, remainder taken from reference TRBV18 and TRBJ2-7, is NAGVMQNPRHLVRRRGQEARLRCSPMKGHSHVYWYRQLPEEGLKFMVYLQKENIIDESGMPKERFSAEFPKEGPSILRIQQVVRGDSAAYFCASSPNRDEQYFGPGTRLTVT.

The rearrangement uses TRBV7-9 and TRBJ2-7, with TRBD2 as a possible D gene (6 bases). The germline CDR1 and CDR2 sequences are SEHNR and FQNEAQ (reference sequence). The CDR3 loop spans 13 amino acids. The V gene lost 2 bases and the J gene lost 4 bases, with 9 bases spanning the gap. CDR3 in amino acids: CASSLRGIYEQYF. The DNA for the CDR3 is TGTGCCAGCAGCTTACGGGGGATTTACGAGCAGTACTTC. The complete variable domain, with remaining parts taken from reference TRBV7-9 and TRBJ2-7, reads DTGVSQNPRHKITKRGQNVTFRCDPISEHNRLYWYRQTLGQGPEFLTYFQNEAQLEKSRLLSDRFSAERPKGSFSTLEIQRTEQGDSAMYLCASSLRGIYEQYFGPGTRLTVT.

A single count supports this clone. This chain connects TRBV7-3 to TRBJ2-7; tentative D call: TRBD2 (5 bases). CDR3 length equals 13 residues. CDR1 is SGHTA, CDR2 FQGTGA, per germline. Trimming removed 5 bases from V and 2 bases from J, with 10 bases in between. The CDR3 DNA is TGTGCCAGCAGCCCCAAGAGGGCCTACGAGCAGTACTTC. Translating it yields CASSPKRAYEQYF.

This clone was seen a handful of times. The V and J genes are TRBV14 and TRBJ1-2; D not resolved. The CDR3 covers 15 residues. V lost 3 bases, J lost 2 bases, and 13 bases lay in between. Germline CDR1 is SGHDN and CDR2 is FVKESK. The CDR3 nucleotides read TGTGCCAGCAGCCAGAACGCGGGCGGGAACTATGGCTACACCTTC. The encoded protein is CASSQNAGGNYGYTF. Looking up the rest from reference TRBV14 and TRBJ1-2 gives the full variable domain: EAGVTQFPSHSVIEKGQTVTLRCDPISGHDNLYWYRRVMGKEIKFLLHFVKESKQDESGMPNNRFLAERTGGTYSTLKVQPAELEDSGVYFCASSQNAGGNYGYTFGSGTRLTVV.

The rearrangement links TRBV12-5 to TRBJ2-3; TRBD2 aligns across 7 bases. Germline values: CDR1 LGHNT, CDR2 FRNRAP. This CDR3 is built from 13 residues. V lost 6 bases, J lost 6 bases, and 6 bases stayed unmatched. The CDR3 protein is CASGGRARDTQYF. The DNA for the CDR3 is TGTGCTAGTGGAGGGAGGGCCAGGGATACGCAGTATTTT.

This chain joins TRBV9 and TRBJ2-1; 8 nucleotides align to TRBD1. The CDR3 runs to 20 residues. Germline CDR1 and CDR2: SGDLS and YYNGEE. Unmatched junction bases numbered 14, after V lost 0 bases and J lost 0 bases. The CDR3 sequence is CASSVGYIGGQASSYNEQFF. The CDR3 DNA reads TGTGCCAGCAGCGTAGGGTATATTGGGGGACAGGCGAGCTCCTACAATGAGCAGTTCTTC.

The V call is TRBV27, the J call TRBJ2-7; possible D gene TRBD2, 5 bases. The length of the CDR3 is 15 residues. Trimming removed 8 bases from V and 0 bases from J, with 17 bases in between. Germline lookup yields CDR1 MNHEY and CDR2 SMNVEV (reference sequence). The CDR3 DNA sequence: TGTGCCAGCCGCAACGGAGGAAGTTCCTCCTACGAGCAGTACTTC. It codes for CASRNGGSSSYEQYF.